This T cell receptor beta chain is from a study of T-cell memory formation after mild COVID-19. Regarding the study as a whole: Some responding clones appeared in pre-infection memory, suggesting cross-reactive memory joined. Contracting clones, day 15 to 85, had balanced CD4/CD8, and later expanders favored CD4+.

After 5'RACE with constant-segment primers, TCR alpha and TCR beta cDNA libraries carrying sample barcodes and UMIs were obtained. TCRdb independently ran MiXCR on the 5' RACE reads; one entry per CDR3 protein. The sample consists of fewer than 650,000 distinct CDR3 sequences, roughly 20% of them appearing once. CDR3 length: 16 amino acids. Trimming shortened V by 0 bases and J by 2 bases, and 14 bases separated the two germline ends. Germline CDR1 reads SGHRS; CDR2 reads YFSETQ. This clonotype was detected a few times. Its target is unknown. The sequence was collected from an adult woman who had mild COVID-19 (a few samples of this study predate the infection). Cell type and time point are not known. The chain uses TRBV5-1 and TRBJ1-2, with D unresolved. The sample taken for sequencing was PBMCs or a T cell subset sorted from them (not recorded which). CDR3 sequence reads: CASSLVRTELNYGYTF. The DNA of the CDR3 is TGCGCCAGCAGCTTGGTCCGGACCGAACTCAACTATGGCTACACCTTC.